A single sample is the source of the 10 T cell receptor beta chains below, sequenced in a study of T-cell memory formation after mild COVID-19. TCRdb re-called the 5' RACE reads with MiXCR, one entry per CDR3 protein. The sample lists some 120,000 distinct CDR3 sequences; approximately 6.2% were seen once. The sample consisted of PBMCs or a T cell subset sorted from them (not recorded which). Receptors were obtained from an adult woman who had mild COVID-19 (a few samples of this study predate the infection). Cell type and time point are not known.

This clonotype was counted a few times. The chain recombines TRBV7-2 with TRBJ2-7; TRBD2 aligns across 9 bases. The germline V gene encodes CDR1 SGHTA and CDR2 FQGNSA. This CDR3 has 14 amino acids. J was trimmed by 3 bases and V by 5 bases; bases with no gene match: 5. For the CDR3, the DNA is TGTGCCAGCAGCGTCCAGCGGGGGGTCTACGAGCAGTACTTC. Translation: CASSVQRGVYEQYF.

The V and J genes are TRBV7-9 and TRBJ1-5; D remains unclear. The length of the CDR3 is 14 residues. The germline V and J ends were trimmed by 5 bases and 0 bases, with 8 bases remaining between them. Germline lookup yields CDR1 SEHNR and CDR2 FQNEAQ (reference sequence). The CDR3 DNA sequence: TGTGCCAGCAGCCCAGAAAGTAGCAATCAGCCCCAGCATTTT. This translates into CASSPESSNQPQHF.

This clonotype has a handful of counts. V is TRBV7-9 and J is TRBJ2-7; either TRBD1 or TRBD2 may supply D (5 bases each). The germline V and J ends were trimmed by 1 base and 2 bases, with 15 bases remaining between them. The germline CDR1 and CDR2 sequences are SEHNR and FQNEAQ (reference sequence). This CDR3 spans 16 amino acids. The CDR3 DNA reads as TGTGCCAGCAGCTTAGTAGTCGGGGCGAAAACCTACGAGCAGTACTTC. Its protein is CASSLVVGAKTYEQYF.

This clonotype was recorded a few times. The V gene is TRBV7-9, the J gene TRBJ1-1, with TRBD1 identical over 7 bases. The CDR3 contains 20 residues. From germline, CDR1 is SEHNR and CDR2 FQNEAQ (reference sequence). The trim removed 1 base at V and 3 bases at J, leaving 20 bases unmatched. The CDR3 nucleotides are TGTGCCAGCAGCTTAGTGCGGGGAGCAGGGGGAGACATGGACCACACTGAAGCTTTCTTT. It is translated as CASSLVRGAGGDMDHTEAFF.

This clonotype was seen repeatedly, ten times or more. The V gene is TRBV7-9, the J gene TRBJ2-3; D is possibly TRBD2 (5 bases). Germline V gene sequence: CDR1 SEHNR, CDR2 FQNEAQ (reference sequence). This CDR3 comprises 13 residues. V was pared by 0 bases and J by 7 bases, with 8 bases between. CDR3 bases: TGTGCCAGCAGCTTAGCGGGAGCTAATACGCAGTATTTT. Translated: CASSLAGANTQYF.

The sample holds many counts of this clonotype. This rearrangement joins TRBV12-5 to TRBJ1-1, with 10 bases fitting TRBD1. Germline V CDR1 and CDR2: LGHNT, FRNRAP. With 7 bases clipped from V and 1 base from J, the junction kept 3 bases outside the gene matches. The CDR3 contains 14 residues. The CDR3 region is CASAGDRGNTEAFF. The CDR3 coding sequence is TGTGCTAGTGCCGGGGACAGGGGGAACACTGAAGCTTTCTTT.

This clonotype has a count of ten or more. The chain couples TRBV5-1 to TRBJ2-3; 9 bases are a match to TRBD2. V lost 4 bases to trimming and J lost 4 bases; unmatched junction nucleotides: 4. The CDR3 spans 14 residues. CDR1 is SGHRS and CDR2 is YFSETQ in the germline V gene. CDR3 residues: CASSPLAGADTQYF. The CDR3 nucleotides are TGCGCCAGCAGCCCCTTAGCGGGAGCAGATACGCAGTATTTT.

The sample holds many counts of this clonotype. This chain connects TRBV20-1 to TRBJ1-3; tentatively, D is TRBD1 (5 bases). CDR3 length: 14 amino acids. Germline lookup yields CDR1 DFQATT and CDR2 SNEGSKA (reference sequence). V was clipped by 0 bases and J by 4 bases, with 10 bases between them. The CDR3 DNA reads as TGCAGTGCTAGAGAGGCAGGGAGAGGAAACACCATATATTTT. Translating gives CSAREAGRGNTIYF.

This chain joins TRBV5-4 and TRBJ2-3; the D is unclear. Trimming removed 0 bases from V and 6 bases from J, with 8 bases in between. Germline V CDR1 and CDR2: SGHNT, YYREEE (reference sequence). There are 13 residues in the CDR3. The DNA of the CDR3 is TGTGCCAGCAGCTTGGCCTTTAAGGATACGCAGTATTTT. Its translation: CASSLAFKDTQYF.

In its sample, this clonotype was seen many times. The chain couples TRBV29-1 to TRBJ2-7; tentative D call: TRBD2 (6 bases). The germline CDR1 and CDR2 sequences are SQVTM and ANQGSEA. CDR3 length equals 12 residues. Trimming shortened V by 5 bases and J by 7 bases, and 15 bases separated the two germline ends. CDR3 in DNA: TGCAGCGTTCGCGGGGCCGTGGGGGAGCAGTACTTC. Translated: CSVRGAVGEQYF.